The present entry profiles one T cell receptor beta chain with its context. Its specificity is not known. Use of 60 Vbeta and 13 Jbeta primers characterized the PCR. Data came from immunoSEQ multiplex PCR; TCRdb stores just in-frame clones and leaves some out. Recorded for this sample: approximately 110,000 clones. These data belong to a study of cytomegalovirus exposure and HLA in healthy donors. The study's findings and limits: Reports indicate that TCR beta sequences accurately predicted the HLA-A and HLA-B alleles of most subjects. It was reported that the classifier diagnosed cytomegalovirus status with high specificity and sensitivity in both the original and validation cohorts. Generally TCR sequences proved uncommon, though certain public TCRs appeared in numerous donors.

This CDR3 is 18 amino acids long. After removal of 3 bases from V and 1 base from J, the junction contained 9 bases not matched to a gene. CDR1 MDHEN and CDR2 SYDVKM come from the germline V gene. The sequence came from a man younger than 40 in good health and CMV-seronegative. V and J are TRBV28 and TRBJ2-2; 9 positions agree with TRBD2. Sequenced input: PBMCs. The CDR3 nucleotides read TGTGCCAGCAGTTTCCCAGGCTTAGCGGGGGAGAACACCGGGGAGCTGTTTTTT. It codes for CASSFPGLAGENTGELFF.